These 5 T cell receptor beta chains share one sample of origin, sequenced in a study of blood T cell repertoires in COVID-19. Libraries were prepared by immunoSEQ multiplex PCR; TCRdb keeps only in-frame clonotypes and omits some of them. Of roughly 350,000 clones detected, 85% appear once; the ten largest clones hold 3.6%. Input material: peripheral blood. The receptor set was obtained from a woman between 18 and 29 years old with acute or convalescent COVID-19.

The chain joins TRBV28 to TRBJ1-2; perhaps TRBD1 as D (6 bases). The CDR3 contains 17 residues. The germline gives CDR1 MDHEN, CDR2 SYDVKM. Between the trimmed V and J ends, which lost 2 bases and 4 bases, there was a span of 20 bases. The CDR3 reads CASSLPPGGQPIYGYTF. The DNA for the CDR3 is TGTGCCAGCAGTTTACCTCCGGGGGGCCAACCGATCTATGGCTACACCTTC.

The chain employs TRBV5-1 and TRBJ2-2; D gene ambiguous. The CDR3 has 12 residues. The V end was cut by 7 bases, the J end by 1 base, with 5 bases between. Germline V gene data show CDR1 as SGHRS and CDR2 as YFSETQ. In DNA, the CDR3 is TGCGCCAGCCAGGAGAACACCGGGGAGCTGTTTTTT. Amino acids: CASQENTGELFF. The full variable domain, rest sourced from reference TRBV5-1 and TRBJ2-2, is KAGVTQTPRYLIKTRGQQVTLSCSPISGHRSVSWYQQTPGQGLQFLFEYFSETQRNKGNFPGRFSGRQFSNSRSEMNVSTLELGDSALYLCASQENTGELFFGEGSRLTVL.

The rearrangement links TRBV3-1 (or the pseudogene TRBV3-2) to TRBJ2-6; D is perhaps TRBD1 (5 bases). CDR3 length: 15 amino acids. The V gene lost 2 bases and the J gene lost 3 bases, with 8 bases spanning the gap. The germline gives CDR1 LGHDT, CDR2 YNNKEL (reference sequence). The CDR3 bases are TGTGCCAGCAGCCAATCAGGGTTTGGGGCCAACGTCCTGACTTTC. Residues: CASSQSGFGANVLTF.

The J gene is TRBJ1-1, the V gene TRBV19, with D possibly being TRBD1 (5 bases). This CDR3 spans 16 amino acids. V was trimmed by 6 bases and J by 0 bases, leaving 17 bases between them. Germline-derived CDR1 and CDR2 are LNHDA and SQIVND (reference sequence). CDR3 nucleotides: TGTGCCAGTAGCCCCTTCGACAGACCCATGAACACTGAAGCTTTCTTT. It translates to CASSPFDRPMNTEAFF.

This clone was counted once. V is TRBV6-1 and J is TRBJ1-2; 7 nucleotides align to TRBD1. Per germline, CDR1 MNHNS and CDR2 SASEGT. V gave up 1 base and J gave up 7 bases; unmatched junction bases: 12. This CDR3 region has 16 residues. CDR3 nucleotide sequence: TGTGCCAGCAGTGAAGTGTTGCCAGGGGGACCCTCTGGCTACACCTTC. Encoded protein: CASSEVLPGGPSGYTF.